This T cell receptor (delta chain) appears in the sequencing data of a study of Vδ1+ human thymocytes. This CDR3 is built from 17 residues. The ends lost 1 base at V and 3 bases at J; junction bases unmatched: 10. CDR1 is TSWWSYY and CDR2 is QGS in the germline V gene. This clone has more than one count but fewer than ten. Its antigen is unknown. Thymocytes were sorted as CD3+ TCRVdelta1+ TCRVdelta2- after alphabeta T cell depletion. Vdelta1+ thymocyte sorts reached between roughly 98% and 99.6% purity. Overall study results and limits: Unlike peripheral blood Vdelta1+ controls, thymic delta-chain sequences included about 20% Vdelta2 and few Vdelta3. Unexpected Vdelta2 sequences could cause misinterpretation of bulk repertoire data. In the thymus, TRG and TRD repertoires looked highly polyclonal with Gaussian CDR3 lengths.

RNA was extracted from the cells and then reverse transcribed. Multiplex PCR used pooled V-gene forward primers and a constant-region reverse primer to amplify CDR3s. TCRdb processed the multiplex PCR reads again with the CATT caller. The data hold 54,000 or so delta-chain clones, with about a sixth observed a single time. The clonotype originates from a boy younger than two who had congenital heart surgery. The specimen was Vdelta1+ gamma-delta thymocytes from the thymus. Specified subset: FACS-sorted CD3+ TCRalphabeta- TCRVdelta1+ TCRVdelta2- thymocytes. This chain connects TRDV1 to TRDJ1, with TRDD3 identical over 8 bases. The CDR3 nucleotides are TGTGCTCTTGGGGAACAGCGAGTACTGGGGGGAGCCGATAAACTCATCTTT. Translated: CALGEQRVLGGADKLIF.